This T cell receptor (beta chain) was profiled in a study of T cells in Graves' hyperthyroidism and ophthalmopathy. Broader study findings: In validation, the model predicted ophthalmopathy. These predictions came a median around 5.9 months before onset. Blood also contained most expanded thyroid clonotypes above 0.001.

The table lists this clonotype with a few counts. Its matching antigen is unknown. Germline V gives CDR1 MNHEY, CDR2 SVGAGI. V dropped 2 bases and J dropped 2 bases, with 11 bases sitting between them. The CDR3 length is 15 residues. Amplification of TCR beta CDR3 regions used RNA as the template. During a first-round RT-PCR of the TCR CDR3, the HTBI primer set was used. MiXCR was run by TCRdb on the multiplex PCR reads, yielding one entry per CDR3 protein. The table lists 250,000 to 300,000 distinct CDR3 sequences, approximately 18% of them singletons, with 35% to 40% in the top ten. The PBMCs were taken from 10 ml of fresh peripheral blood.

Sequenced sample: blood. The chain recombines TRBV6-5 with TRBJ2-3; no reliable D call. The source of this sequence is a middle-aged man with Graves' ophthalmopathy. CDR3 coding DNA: TGTGCCAGCAGTTACAGTGTCCTGCCCACAGATACGCAGTATTTT. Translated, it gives CASSYSVLPTDTQYF.